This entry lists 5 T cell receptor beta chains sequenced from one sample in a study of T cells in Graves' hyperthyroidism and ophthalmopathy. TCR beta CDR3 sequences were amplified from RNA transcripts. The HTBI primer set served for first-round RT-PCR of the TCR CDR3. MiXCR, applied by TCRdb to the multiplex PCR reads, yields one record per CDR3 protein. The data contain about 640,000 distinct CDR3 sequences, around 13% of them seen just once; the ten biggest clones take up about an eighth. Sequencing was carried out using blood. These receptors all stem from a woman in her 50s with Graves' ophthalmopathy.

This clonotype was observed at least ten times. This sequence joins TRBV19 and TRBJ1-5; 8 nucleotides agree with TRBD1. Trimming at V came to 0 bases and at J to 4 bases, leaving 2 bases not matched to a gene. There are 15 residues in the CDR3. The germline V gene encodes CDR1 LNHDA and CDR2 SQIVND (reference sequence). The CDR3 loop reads CASSIDGQGNQPQHF. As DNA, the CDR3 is TGTGCCAGTAGTATAGATGGACAGGGTAATCAGCCCCAGCATTTT.

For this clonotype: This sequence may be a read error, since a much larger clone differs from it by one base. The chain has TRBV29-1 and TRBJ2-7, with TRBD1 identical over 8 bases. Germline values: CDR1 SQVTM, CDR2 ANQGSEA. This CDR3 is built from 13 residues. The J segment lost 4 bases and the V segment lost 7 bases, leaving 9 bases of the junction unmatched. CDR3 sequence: CSAATGERYEQYF. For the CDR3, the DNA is TGCAGCGCCGCGACAGGGGAGCGTTACGAGCAGTACTTC.

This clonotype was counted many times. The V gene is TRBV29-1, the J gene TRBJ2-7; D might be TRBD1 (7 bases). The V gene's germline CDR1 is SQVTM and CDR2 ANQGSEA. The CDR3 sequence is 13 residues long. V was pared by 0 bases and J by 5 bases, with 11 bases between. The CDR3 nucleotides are TGCAGCGTTGAAGAAGGGGGCGGGAACGAGCAGTACTTC. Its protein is CSVEEGGGNEQYF.

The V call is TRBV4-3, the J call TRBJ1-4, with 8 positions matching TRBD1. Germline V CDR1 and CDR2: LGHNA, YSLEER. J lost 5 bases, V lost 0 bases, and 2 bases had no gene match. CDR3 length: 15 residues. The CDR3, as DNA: TGCGCCAGCAGCCAAGAATGGACAGGGAATGAAAAACTGTTTTTT. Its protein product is CASSQEWTGNEKLFF.

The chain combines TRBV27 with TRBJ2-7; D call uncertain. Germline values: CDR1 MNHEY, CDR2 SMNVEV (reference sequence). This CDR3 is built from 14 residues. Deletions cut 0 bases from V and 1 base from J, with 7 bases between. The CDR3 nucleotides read TGTGCCAGCAGTTTATCGAAGTATTCCTACGAGCAGTACTTC. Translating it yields CASSLSKYSYEQYF.